One sample yielded the 25 T cell receptor beta chains listed below, sequenced in a study of T cells in Graves' hyperthyroidism and ophthalmopathy (dated by TCRdb to the late 2010s). The method was multiplex PCR. TCRdb names Illumina HiSeq 2000 as the instrument used. The TCR beta CDR3 regions were amplified from RNA transcripts. The TCR CDR3 was subjected to a first round of RT-PCR using the HTBI primer set and the Qiagen OneStep RT-PCR kit. In-frame beta chains were kept once TCRdb had trimmed the public reads at Q25 with fastp and called clones with MiXCR. Rows are combined by CDR3 protein, so each entry shows the most common genes and DNA. The sample table contains almost 600,000 distinct CDR3 sequences; only one count was recorded for about 15% of them. Almost 6% of the sample goes to the ten largest clones. The sequenced material came from blood. The receptor source for this set is a woman in her thirties with Graves' hyperthyroidism that later progressed to Graves' ophthalmopathy.

There are many counts of this clonotype. V gene TRBV27 combines with J gene TRBJ2-3; 9 nucleotides line up with TRBD2. Germline trimming cut 2 bases from V and 1 base from J; bases unmatched to any gene: 4. Germline lookup yields CDR1 MNHEY and CDR2 SMNVEV (reference sequence). This CDR3 has 16 amino acids. The CDR3 loop reads CASSLLASGGTDTQYF. For the CDR3, the DNA is TGTGCCAGCAGTTTACTTGCTAGCGGGGGCACAGATACGCAGTATTTT.

This clonotype was seen repeatedly, ten times or more. The rearrangement uses TRBV27 and TRBJ2-7, with 12 bases matching TRBD2. Trimming cost V 10 bases and J 0 bases; bases outside gene matches: 16. The CDR3 totals 18 residues. From germline, CDR1 is MNHEY and CDR2 SMNVEV (reference sequence). The chain's CDR3 is CATLQTGTSGPPSYEQYF. The DNA for the CDR3 is TGTGCCACCCTCCAGACCGGGACTAGCGGGCCTCCCTCCTACGAGCAGTACTTC.

At least ten counts were recorded for this clonotype. The chain joins TRBV28 to TRBJ1-3; 12 bases align to TRBD1. This CDR3 is built from 15 residues. Per the germline V gene, CDR1 is MDHEN and CDR2 is SYDVKM. The junction had 6 bases not matched to a gene; V was cut back by 8 bases and J by 4 bases. The CDR3 DNA reads as TGTGCCAGCGGGACAGGGGGCGCGCAGGGAAACACCATATATTTT. It codes for CASGTGGAQGNTIYF.

In the case of this clonotype: A much more abundant neighbour one base away suggests this may be a read error. V is TRBV27 and J is TRBJ2-1; D not certain. The CDR3 spans 15 residues. Germline lookup yields CDR1 MNHEY and CDR2 SMNVEV (reference sequence). The V end lost 2 bases, the J end lost 2 bases, and 10 bases lay between the germline ends. The CDR3 reads CASSLVPITYNEQFF. CDR3 sequence (DNA): TGTGCCAGCAGTTTAGTGCCCATCACCTACAATGAGCAGTTCTTC.

In this sample, this clonotype turned up a few times. The rearrangement joins TRBV6-1 to TRBJ2-1; TRBD2 agrees at 9 bases. The CDR3 totals 12 residues. V dropped 6 bases and J dropped 8; count of bases not matched to a gene: 2. Germline V gene sequence: CDR1 MNHNS, CDR2 SASEGT. CDR3 DNA: TGTGCCAGCAGGGGACTAGCCGATGAGCAGTTCTTC. This sequence encodes CASRGLADEQFF.

This clonotype was counted a few times. This sequence joins TRBV7-3 and TRBJ1-3, with D perhaps matching TRBD1 (6 bases). Germline V gene data show CDR1 as SGHTA and CDR2 as FQGTGA. The CDR3 totals 15 residues. Trimming pared 1 base from V and 1 base from J, leaving 8 bases between. Here the CDR3 reads CASSLNRDSGNTIYF. As DNA, the CDR3 is TGTGCCAGCAGCTTAAACAGGGATTCTGGAAACACCATATATTTT. Full variable domain (outside the CDR3, taken from reference TRBV7-3 and TRBJ1-3): GAGVSQTPSNKVTEKGKYVELRCDPISGHTALYWYRQSLGQGPEFLIYFQGTGAADDSGLPNDRFFAVRPEGSVSTLKIQRTERGDSAVYLCASSLNRDSGNTIYFGEGSWLTVV.

This clonotype was observed many times. The chain employs TRBV20-1 and TRBJ2-7; 10 bases are a match to TRBD2. CDR1 DFQATT and CDR2 SNEGSKA come from the germline V gene (reference sequence). With V trimmed by 6 bases and J by 3 bases, 11 bases remained unmatched. The CDR3 runs to 15 residues. For the CDR3, the DNA is TGCAGTGCACATGCTAGCGGGAGAGGCATCTACGAGCAGTACTTC. It encodes CSAHASGRGIYEQYF.

A few counts support this clonotype. The CDR3 nucleotides are TGCAGTGCTAGAGTGGGGGGCAACACTGAAGCTTTCTTT. This sequence encodes CSARVGGNTEAFF. The chain is built from TRBV20-1 and TRBJ1-1, with a tentative D call TRBD1 (6 bases). With 1 base removed from V and 2 bases from J, the gap between germline ends came to 8 bases. From germline, CDR1 is DFQATT and CDR2 SNEGSKA (reference sequence). This CDR3 contains 13 residues.

In this sample, this clonotype turned up a few times. This chain uses TRBV29-1 with TRBJ2-3, with 8 bases lining up with TRBD2. Germline V gene lookup returns CDR1 SQVTM and CDR2 ANQGSEA. V dropped 1 base and J dropped 2; count of bases not matched to a gene: 5. The CDR3 is 15 residues long. CDR3 loop: CSVEVLAGPTDTQYF. CDR3 sequence (DNA): TGCAGCGTTGAAGTGTTAGCGGGGCCCACAGATACGCAGTATTTT.

This clonotype was seen at least ten times. The V gene is TRBV11-2, the J gene TRBJ2-3; 7 positions agree with TRBD1. The V gene end was trimmed by 2 bases and the J gene end by 6 bases; junction bases not matched to a gene: 14. Germline V gene data show CDR1 as SGHAT and CDR2 as FQNNGV. This CDR3 comprises 17 residues. The CDR3 sequence is CASSLKGAATRRDTQYF. The CDR3 DNA reads TGTGCCAGCAGCTTAAAGGGGGCCGCCACCAGAAGGGATACGCAGTATTTT.

This chain links TRBV7-3 with TRBJ2-7, with D hard to call. Germline loops: CDR1 SGHTA, CDR2 FQGTGA. This CDR3 has 14 amino acids. V dropped 1 base and J dropped 4 bases, with 11 bases sitting between them. The CDR3 here is CASSLNPNLYEQYF. The CDR3, as DNA: TGTGCCAGCAGCTTAAACCCCAACCTTTACGAGCAGTACTTC.

This clonotype has just one count. Compared with germline, one end of the junction differs, possibly owing to a read error. This chain joins TRBV4-1 and TRBJ2-7; D is possibly TRBD2 (6 bases). Germline V gives CDR1 MGHRA, CDR2 YSYEKL. The CDR3 extends over 15 amino acids. The CDR3 sequence is CAGSQTQEGSYEQYF. In DNA, the CDR3 is TGCGCCGGCAGCCAAACCCAGGAGGGTTCCTACGAGCAGTACTTC.

The chain joins TRBV4-1 to TRBJ2-1; TRBD1 agrees at 7 bases. The V gene end was trimmed by 3 bases and the J gene end by 2 bases; junction bases not matched to a gene: 7. This CDR3 comprises 16 residues. Germline CDR1 reads MGHRA; CDR2 reads YSYEKL. Here the CDR3 reads CASSQRLQGAYNEQFF. CDR3 sequence (DNA): TGCGCCAGCAGCCAGCGACTTCAGGGGGCCTACAATGAGCAGTTCTTC.

There are many counts of this clonotype. The chain has TRBV20-1 and TRBJ2-7; D perhaps matches TRBD2 (6 bases). CDR3 size: 13 residues. Between the trimmed V and J ends, which lost 6 bases and 5 bases, there was a span of 17 bases. The germline gives CDR1 DFQATT, CDR2 SNEGSKA (reference sequence). Here the CDR3 DNA reads TGCAGTGCAACGGGACTCTCCCCCAACGAGCAGTACTTC. It encodes CSATGLSPNEQYF.

This clonotype was detected ten times or more. This chain joins TRBV25-1 and TRBJ2-7; 9 bases agree with TRBD1. The V and J ends lost 3 bases and 0 bases, in that order; junction bases with no gene match: 6. Germline V gene sequence: CDR1 MGHDK, CDR2 SYGVNS. CDR3 size: 16 residues. CDR3 sequence reads: CASSDWDRASSYEQYF. The CDR3 nucleotides are TGTGCCAGCAGTGACTGGGACAGGGCAAGCTCCTACGAGCAGTACTTC.

Many counts were recorded for this clonotype. V and J are TRBV18 and TRBJ2-7, with 9 bases aligning to TRBD2. Germline V gives CDR1 KGHSH, CDR2 LQKENI. The CDR3 contains 16 residues. J was trimmed by 2 bases and V by 0 bases; bases with no gene match: 5. CDR3: CASSPPGLAATYEQYF. The CDR3 nucleotides are TGTGCCAGCTCACCACCGGGACTAGCCGCTACCTACGAGCAGTACTTC.

This clonotype was seen at least ten times. The chain couples TRBV27 to TRBJ1-6, with 10 bases aligning to TRBD1. Germline V gene data show CDR1 as MNHEY and CDR2 as SMNVEV (reference sequence). This CDR3 is built from 12 residues. The V gene end was trimmed by 5 bases and the J gene end by 15 bases; junction bases not matched to a gene: 4. The CDR3 spells CASSQGTGVLHF. Written as DNA, the CDR3 is TGTGCCAGCAGTCAGGGGACAGGGGTCCTCCACTTT.

This clonotype was observed a few times. The chain recombines TRBV29-1 with TRBJ2-7; 8 nucleotides match TRBD1. The CDR3 length is 12 residues. V shed 5 bases and J 3 bases; nucleotides not matched to a gene: 3. Germline CDR1 is SQVTM and CDR2 is ANQGSEA. CDR3 sequence: CSVLTGDYEQYF. The CDR3 region has the DNA TGCAGCGTTTTGACAGGGGACTACGAGCAGTACTTC.

This clonotype has a count of ten or more. The chain couples TRBV27 to TRBJ2-5; perhaps TRBD1 as D (6 bases). The V gene lost 6 bases and the J gene lost 3 bases, with 11 bases spanning the gap. This CDR3 is 13 amino acids long. In germline, CDR1 is MNHEY, CDR2 SMNVEV (reference sequence). The CDR3 is CASSTYREETQYF. The DNA for the CDR3 is TGTGCCAGCAGCACCTACAGGGAAGAGACCCAGTACTTC.

This clonotype was observed at least ten times. The chain couples TRBV2 to TRBJ1-5, with D hard to call. The CDR3 is made up of 14 amino acids. CDR1 SNHLY and CDR2 FYNNEI come from the germline V gene. Deletions cut 6 bases from V and 0 bases from J, with 9 bases between. The chain's CDR3 is CASRGSYSNQPQHF. CDR3 coding DNA: TGTGCCAGCAGAGGGTCATATAGCAATCAGCCCCAGCATTTT.

Only a few counts were recorded for this clonotype. A much larger clone lies a single base off, so this may be a read error. The chain has TRBV20-1 and TRBJ2-3, with 7 bases aligning to TRBD2. Germline V gene lookup returns CDR1 DFQATT and CDR2 SNEGSKA (reference sequence). The CDR3 consists of 15 residues. This chain's CDR3 is CSARAASGNTGTQYF. The CDR3 DNA sequence: TGCAGTGCTAGAGCGGCTAGCGGAAACACAGGTACGCAGTATTTT.

This clonotype was observed a handful of times. This rearrangement joins TRBV19 to TRBJ2-5, with D hard to call. The CDR3 contains 15 residues. The germline CDR1 and CDR2 sequences are LNHDA and SQIVND (reference sequence). The germline V and J ends were trimmed by 3 bases and 5 bases, with 16 bases remaining between them. CDR3 in amino acids: CASSMGSDTRETQYF. The CDR3 nucleotides read TGTGCCAGTAGTATGGGGTCCGATACGAGGGAGACCCAGTACTTC.

This clonotype has a single count. The chain joins TRBV19 to TRBJ2-1; 8 nucleotides agree with TRBD2. From germline, CDR1 is LNHDA and CDR2 SQIVND (reference sequence). The J segment lost 8 bases and the V segment lost 5 bases, leaving 8 bases of the junction unmatched. There are 14 residues in the CDR3. CDR3 DNA: TGTGCCAGTAGTCTGGGACTAGGGACGGATGAGCAGTTCTTC. As protein: CASSLGLGTDEQFF.

There are many counts of this clonotype. CDR3 in amino acids: CASSLELAGGETQYF. CDR3 nucleotides: TGTGCCAGCAGTTTAGAGCTAGCGGGAGGGGAGACCCAGTACTTC. The J gene is TRBJ2-5, the V gene TRBV28; 12 bases agree with TRBD2. Per the germline V gene, CDR1 is MDHEN and CDR2 is SYDVKM. This CDR3 spans 15 amino acids. Trimming took 2 bases from V and 5 from J; bases not matched to a gene: 3.

Ten or more counts support this clonotype. V is TRBV6-1 and J is TRBJ1-2; the D gene is possibly TRBD1 (6 bases). There are 13 residues in the CDR3. V lost 4 bases and J 4 bases, leaving 10 bases between the germline ends. Looked up from germline, CDR1 is MNHNS and CDR2 is SASEGT. CDR3 sequence (DNA): TGTGCCAGCAGTGGGGGGGCCCTCTATGGCTACACCTTC. Translating gives CASSGGALYGYTF.